This is a list of T cell receptor beta chains from one sample in a study of technical replicates of blood from several donors. TCRdb's table, derived via immunoSEQ multiplex PCR, lists solely in-frame clones and lacks some. Of nearly 90,000 clones listed, 95% are singletons. The sample was T cells isolated from PBMCs. The receptors were gathered from a human donor in good health. Each CDR3 is given with its conserved first and last residue. The D gene is left open where the match is weak. Only part of the rows carry a size: once, few, many, or a class if the clone is expanded.

TRBV5-6	NA	TRBD1	TRBJ1-1	TGTGCCAGCAGCCCCCAGACAGGGGTGAACACTGAAGCTTTCTTT	CASSPQTGVNTEAFF
TRBV2	NA	TRBD2	TRBJ2-7	TGTGCCAGCAGTAGGTGGAGCGGGAGGAATAACGAGCAGTACTTC	CASSRWSGRNNEQYF
TRBV28	NA	TRBD2	TRBJ2-3	TGTGCCAGCAGCCTCGGGAGGGCCGGGGATACGCAGTATTTT	CASSLGRAGDTQYF
TRBV11-2	NA	TRBD2	TRBJ2-1	TGTGCCAGCAGCTTAGAGGGACTAGCGGGATACCGCAATGAGCAGTTCTTC	CASSLEGLAGYRNEQFF
TRBV7-2	NA	TRBD2	TRBJ2-7	TGTGCCAGCAGCCCAAGCGCTGCGGGACTAGCGGCCTACGAGCAGTACTTC	CASSPSAAGLAAYEQYF
TRBV11-2	NA	TRBD2	TRBJ2-7	TGTGCCAGCAGCCAACGTCTAGCGGGAGGATTTATCGACGAGCAGTACTTC	CASSQRLAGGFIDEQYF
TRBV14	NA	NA	TRBJ2-3	TGTGCCAGCAGCCAAGTTGCGTACCATACGCAGTATTTT	CASSQVAYHTQYF
TRBV6-5	NA	NA	TRBJ2-3	TGTGCCAGCAGTTATTCGGGCCGGGGGACAGATACGCAGTATTTT	CASSYSGRGTDTQYF
TRBV19	NA	TRBD1	TRBJ2-7	TGTGCCAGTAGGCCGGGACAGACAACGGTCCGCGAGCAGTACTTC	CASRPGQTTVREQYF
TRBV20-1	NA	NA	TRBJ1-1	TGCAGCGTCTGGTCAGGGGACGCTTTCTTT	CSVWSGDAFF
TRBV5-4	once	NA	TRBJ2-3	TGTGCCAGCAGTCCCTACACAGATACGCAGTATTTT	CASSPYTDTQYF
TRBV5-4	NA	NA	TRBJ2-7	TGTGCCAGCAGCTTGGGAAACAGGAGCTCCTACGAGCAGTACTTC	CASSLGNRSSYEQYF
TRBV27	NA	NA	TRBJ1-5	TGTGCCAGCGGCCCTTTTGGGGGCGCTTCCGGCAATCAGCCCCAGCATTTT	CASGPFGGASGNQPQHF
TRBV11-2	NA	TRBD1	TRBJ1-4	TGTGCCAGCAGCTTTGGGACAGGTCATGAAAAACTGTTTTTT	CASSFGTGHEKLFF
TRBV7-3	NA	TRBD1	TRBJ1-2	TGTGCCAGCAGCCGCGACAGGGGGACAGGTCAAAACTTC	CASSRDRGTGQNF
TRBV30	NA	NA	TRBJ2-7	TGTGCCTGGAGTGGCGGGGTCTCCTACGAGCAGTACTTC	CAWSGGVSYEQYF
TRBV2	NA	TRBD1	TRBJ2-1	TGTGCCAGCAGTGACACAGGGGGTACCCTAAGGGAGCAGTTCTTC	CASSDTGGTLREQFF
TRBV6-1	NA	TRBD1	TRBJ2-1	TGTGCCAGCAGTCCCCGGACAGGCTATGAGCAGTTCTTC	CASSPRTGYEQFF